A single sample gave rise to the 27 T cell receptor beta chains below, sequenced in a study of early stage breast cancer tumors. This table comes from immunoSEQ multiplex PCR, and its TCRdb copy is limited to in-frame clones, with some not included. Of about 51,000 clones detected, about three quarters appear once; the ten largest clones hold roughly 3.5%. The sample taken for sequencing was blood. These receptors were taken from a person between 35 and 49 years old with breast cancer.

The rearrangement links TRBV9 to TRBJ2-3, with D perhaps being TRBD1 or TRBD2 (5 bases each). The germline CDR1 and CDR2 sequences are SGDLS and YYNGEE. Trimming stripped 4 bases from V and 6 bases from J, with 15 bases between. CDR3 size: 14 residues. The CDR3 nucleotides read TGTGCCAGCAGCTCGGGACCACCTCCGGATACGCAGTATTTT. Translation: CASSSGPPPDTQYF.

The J gene is TRBJ2-7, the V gene TRBV28; 8 nucleotides align to TRBD2. V lost 5 bases to trimming and J lost 1 base; unmatched junction nucleotides: 10. The V gene's germline CDR1 is MDHEN and CDR2 SYDVKM. This CDR3 comprises 16 residues. The CDR3 sequence is CASSPALAVTSYEQYF. CDR3 DNA: TGTGCCAGCAGTCCCGCACTAGCGGTGACTTCCTACGAGCAGTACTTC. The full variable domain, rest sourced from reference TRBV28 and TRBJ2-7, is DVKVTQSSRYLVKRTGEKVFLECVQDMDHENMFWYRQDPGLGLRLIYFSYDVKMKEKGDIPEGYSVSREKKERFSLILESASTNQTSMYLCASSPALAVTSYEQYFGPGTRLTVT.

The V and J genes are TRBV1 and TRBJ2-3; TRBD2, the table's D call, was not compared with the DNA. TRBV1 is termed a pseudogene. This CDR3 has 16 residues. The CDR3 region is CTSSQYHSPPTDTQYF. CDR3 coding DNA: TGCACCAGCAGCCAATACCACTCCCCTCCCACAGATACGCAGTATTTT.

The chain combines TRBV19 with TRBJ1-2; TRBD1 aligns across 7 bases. The V gene's germline CDR1 is LNHDA and CDR2 SQIVND (reference sequence). CDR3 length equals 15 residues. With V trimmed by 5 bases and J by 1 base, 7 bases remained unmatched. The CDR3 protein is CASSSGQSLNYGYTF. The CDR3 nucleotides read TGTGCCAGTAGTTCGGGACAGTCCCTTAACTATGGCTACACCTTC.

This sequence joins TRBV6-6 and TRBJ2-7, with D tentatively TRBD1 or TRBD2 (5 bases each). Germline V lookup: CDR1 MNHNY, CDR2 SVGAGI (reference sequence). The V and J ends lost 8 bases and 3 bases respectively, with 17 bases between them. This CDR3 has 14 residues. CDR3 amino acids: CASQKADNFYEQYF. CDR3 nucleotide sequence: TGTGCCAGCCAGAAAGCGGACAACTTCTACGAGCAGTACTTC.

The chain joins TRBV11-3 to TRBJ1-1, with 12 bases identical to TRBD1. The CDR3 runs to 16 residues. Germline CDR1 reads SGHNT; CDR2 reads YENEEA. The trim removed 5 bases at V and 0 bases at J, leaving 4 bases unmatched. CDR3 bases: TGTGCCAGCAGCCCCCGGGACAGGGGGCTGAACACTGAAGCTTTCTTT. Protein sequence: CASSPRDRGLNTEAFF.

This clone was recorded once. V gene TRBV10-3 combines with J gene TRBJ2-6; 7 bases are shared with TRBD1. The CDR3 has 15 amino acids. Germline values: CDR1 ENHRY, CDR2 SYGVKD. The J segment lost 0 bases and the V segment lost 8 bases, leaving 4 bases of the junction unmatched. The CDR3 reads CAIGRDSSGANVLTF. CDR3 nucleotide sequence: TGTGCCATCGGACGGGACAGCTCTGGGGCCAACGTCCTGACTTTC.

The CDR3 DNA sequence: TGTGCCAGCGGGAGGGTAAGCAATCAGCCCCAGCATTTT. Translating it yields CASGRVSNQPQHF. The gene calls are TRBV6-1 and TRBJ1-5; D uncertain. V was cut by 8 bases and J by 1 base, with 9 bases left in between. The CDR3 loop spans 13 amino acids. From germline, CDR1 is MNHNS and CDR2 SASEGT.

The chain joins TRBV19 to TRBJ2-7; 7 bases map to TRBD1. CDR3 length: 13 residues. Trimming at V came to 5 bases and at J to 0 bases, leaving 1 base not matched to a gene. The germline V gene has CDR1 LNHDA and CDR2 SQIVND (reference sequence). The CDR3 DNA is TGTGCCAGTAGTTGGGACAGCTCCTACGAGCAGTACTTC. Protein: CASSWDSSYEQYF.

The chain uses TRBV11-3 and TRBJ2-1; D gene unclear. CDR1 and CDR2 from the germline V gene are SGHNT and YENEEA. V lost 4 bases to trimming and J lost 0 bases, with 10 bases between them. CDR3 size: 15 residues. In DNA form, the CDR3 reads TGTGCCAGCAGCTCACGGCTCAGCTCCTACAATGAGCAGTTCTTC. Its translation is CASSSRLSSYNEQFF. Full variable domain (missing parts from reference TRBV11-3 and TRBJ2-1): EAGVVQSPRYKIIEKKQPVAFWCNPISGHNTLYWYLQNLGQGPELLIRYENEEAVDDSQLPKDRFSAERLKGVDSTLKIQPAELGDSAVYLCASSSRLSSYNEQFFGPGTRLTVL.

The V gene is TRBV6-5, the J gene TRBJ1-5; 9 bases are shared with TRBD1. After removal of 2 bases from V and 4 bases from J, the junction contained 3 bases not matched to a gene. The CDR3 covers 15 residues. Germline V lookup: CDR1 MNHEY, CDR2 SVGAGI. CDR3: CASSYGQGPNQPQHF. The CDR3 DNA sequence: TGTGCCAGCAGTTACGGACAGGGGCCGAATCAGCCCCAGCATTTT.

The chain recombines TRBV4-1 with TRBJ2-1, with D possibly matching TRBD2 (5 bases). The CDR3 covers 15 residues. Germline CDR1 is MGHRA and CDR2 is YSYEKL. Trimming stripped 0 bases from V and 9 bases from J, with 15 bases between. CDR3 protein: CASSQDLAVVGEQFF. The CDR3, as DNA: TGCGCCAGCAGCCAAGACCTAGCCGTAGTGGGTGAGCAGTTCTTC.

The chain carries TRBV6-6 and TRBJ2-5, with TRBD2 as a possible D gene (6 bases). Trimming took off 8 bases at V and 0 bases at J, with 10 bases between the two ends. This CDR3 is 13 amino acids long. In germline, CDR1 is MNHNY, CDR2 SVGAGI (reference sequence). The CDR3: CASLGGNQETQYF. The CDR3 nucleotides are TGTGCCAGCCTGGGCGGGAACCAAGAGACCCAGTACTTC.

The chain links TRBV28 to TRBJ2-7; 7 bases agree with TRBD1. From germline, CDR1 is MDHEN and CDR2 SYDVKM. CDR3 length: 15 residues. With 11 bases clipped from V and 4 bases from J, the junction kept 17 bases outside the gene matches. The CDR3 nucleotides read TGTGCCTCCACCGGGACAGACAAAAGTGGATACGAGCAGTACTTC. This codes for CASTGTDKSGYEQYF.

The gene calls are TRBV5-1 and TRBJ1-5; D perhaps matches TRBD1 (6 bases). This CDR3 has 13 residues. Looked up from germline, CDR1 is SGHRS and CDR2 is YFSETQ. Trimming cost V 4 bases and J 7 bases, with 12 bases left between them. Here the CDR3 DNA reads TGCGCCAGCAGCAGGGGGGCCGGGCAGCCCCAGCATTTT. Its protein is CASSRGAGQPQHF.

This chain uses TRBV7-9 with TRBJ2-5; D gene uncertain. In germline, CDR1 is SEHNR, CDR2 FQNEAQ (reference sequence). CDR3 length: 12 residues. The CDR3 nucleotides are TGTACAAGTGGACCGAATCAAGAGACCCAGTACTTC. Its translation: CTSGPNQETQYF.

DNA of the CDR3: TGTGCCAGCAGCTTGGTGGCCTTTAGCACAGATACGCAGTATTTT. This translates into CASSLVAFSTDTQYF. The V gene is TRBV5-4, the J gene TRBJ2-3, with unresolved D. The CDR3 runs to 15 residues. Per the germline V gene, CDR1 is SGHNT and CDR2 is YYREEE (reference sequence). Between the trimmed V and J ends, which lost 0 bases and 0 bases, there was a span of 8 bases.

The DNA of the CDR3 is TGTGCCAGCAGCCAAGAGAAGTGGGATACGCAGTATTTT. This encodes CASSQEKWDTQYF. The chain couples TRBV4-2 to TRBJ2-3; D not certain. This CDR3 is built from 13 residues. CDR1 is LGHNA and CDR2 is YNFKEQ in the germline V gene. V lost 0 bases and J 6 bases, leaving 7 bases between the germline ends.

This clone has more than one count but fewer than ten. The chain uses TRBV5-1 and TRBJ1-4; 9 bases fit TRBD1. This CDR3 spans 17 amino acids. Germline assignment: CDR1 SGHRS and CDR2 YFSETQ. Trimming at V came to 4 bases and at J to 7 bases, leaving 14 bases not matched to a gene. The CDR3 protein is CASSPYPPGQGIEKLFF. The CDR3 nucleotides are TGCGCCAGCAGCCCCTACCCGCCGGGACAGGGAATTGAAAAACTGTTTTTT. Full variable domain (remainder filled in from reference TRBV5-1 and TRBJ1-4): KAGVTQTPRYLIKTRGQQVTLSCSPISGHRSVSWYQQTPGQGLQFLFEYFSETQRNKGNFPGRFSGRQFSNSRSEMNVSTLELGDSALYLCASSPYPPGQGIEKLFFGSGTQLSVL.

The J gene is TRBJ2-5, the V gene TRBV5-1; D is unresolved. Trimming stripped 4 bases from V and 2 bases from J, with 18 bases between. The germline V gene encodes CDR1 SGHRS and CDR2 YFSETQ. The CDR3 spans 16 residues. This CDR3 is CASSGNSALGQETQYF. CDR3 coding DNA: TGCGCCAGCAGCGGTAACTCCGCCTTAGGACAAGAGACCCAGTACTTC.

The chain combines TRBV7-9 with TRBJ2-1; 10 positions match TRBD2. V shed 8 bases, J shed 2 bases, and the junction held 9 bases outside the gene matches. The CDR3 is made up of 16 amino acids. The germline V gene encodes CDR1 SEHNR and CDR2 FQNEAQ (reference sequence). The CDR3 reads CASERPAGGPYNEQFF. Written as DNA, the CDR3 is TGTGCCAGCGAGAGACCAGCGGGAGGGCCCTACAATGAGCAGTTCTTC.

V usage is TRBV19 and J usage is TRBJ1-4, with D perhaps TRBD1 (5 bases). CDR1 is LNHDA, CDR2 SQIVND, per germline (reference sequence). The CDR3 extends over 14 amino acids. V was clipped by 3 bases and J by 7 bases, with 12 bases between them. The CDR3 DNA follows: TGTGCCAGTAGTATTCAGGGAAGTGGTGAAAAACTGTTTTTT. Translation gives CASSIQGSGEKLFF.

The chain joins TRBV19 to TRBJ2-7; the D gene is possibly TRBD2 (5 bases). The CDR3 consists of 13 residues. The germline V gene has CDR1 LNHDA and CDR2 SQIVND (reference sequence). Deletions cut 5 bases from V and 4 bases from J, with 12 bases between. DNA of the CDR3: TGTGCCAGTAGTTATGCTAGCAGTTACGAGCAGTACTTC. Protein product: CASSYASSYEQYF. Combining the CDR3 with reference TRBV19 and TRBJ2-7 gives the whole variable domain DGGITQSPKYLFRKEGQNVTLSCEQNLNHDAMYWYRQDPGQGLRLIYYSQIVNDFQKGDIAEGYSVSREKKESFPLTVTSAQKNPTAFYLCASSYASSYEQYFGPGTRLTVT.

The chain carries TRBV7-8 and TRBJ1-5; possibly TRBD1 for D (6 bases). From germline, CDR1 is SGHVS and CDR2 FQNEAQ. Trimming removed 5 bases at V and 6 bases at J, with 20 bases between. The length of the CDR3 is 16 residues. Here the CDR3 DNA reads TGTGCCAGCAGCCGAACCTACAGGGTCGAAAGTCAGCCCCAGCATTTT. It codes for CASSRTYRVESQPQHF.

The chain joins TRBV7-9 to TRBJ2-1; TRBD2 might be the D (6 bases). The germline CDR1 and CDR2 sequences are SEHNR and FQNEAQ (reference sequence). Trimming took off 5 bases at V and 2 bases at J, with 13 bases between the two ends. The CDR3 has 15 amino acids. The DNA for the CDR3 is TGTGCCAGCAGCCCCCGAGCGGGCCCCTACAATGAGCAGTTCTTC. Translation: CASSPRAGPYNEQFF. Using reference TRBV7-9 and TRBJ2-1 for the parts outside the CDR3, the full variable domain is DTGVSQNPRHKITKRGQNVTFRCDPISEHNRLYWYRQTLGQGPEFLTYFQNEAQLEKSRLLSDRFSAERPKGSFSTLEIQRTEQGDSAMYLCASSPRAGPYNEQFFGPGTRLTVL.

The chain joins TRBV11-3 to TRBJ2-3; D remains ambiguous. There are 16 residues in the CDR3. V was clipped by 1 base and J by 0 bases, with 11 bases between them. CDR1 is SGHNT, CDR2 YENEEA, per germline. The CDR3, as DNA: TGTGCCAGCAGCTTAGTGGATCGGCTGAGCACAGATACGCAGTATTTT. Protein sequence: CASSLVDRLSTDTQYF.

CDR3: CASSPGQRYGYTF. DNA of the CDR3: TGTGCCAGCAGCCCTGGACAGAGGTATGGCTACACCTTC. The V call is TRBV7-8, the J call TRBJ1-2; TRBD1 might be the D (6 bases). CDR1 and CDR2 from the germline V gene are SGHVS and FQNEAQ. The V end lost 5 bases, the J end lost 5 bases, and 12 bases lay between the germline ends. The CDR3 sequence is 13 residues long.